The sequence of this T cell receptor (beta chain) was determined in a study of blood T cell repertoires in COVID-19 (dated by TCRdb to 2018 to 2021). With regard to the full study: The collaborator samples originated in the United States, Italy and Spain and spanned the acute and convalescent phases of COVID-19. Samples were obtained from the ongoing ImmuneRACE study (first 160 participants) and from 1,200 or so subjects provided by 6 global collaborators. A de-identified subject ID, COVID-19 status, age in years and sex were almost always included in the sample metadata. Subjects who had been exposed to COVID-19, were actively infected with it, or had recovered from it provided the deeply sampled blood TCRbeta repertoires that made up the dataset. The repertoires were released in a freely available public database meant as a resource for research on the immune response to SARS-CoV-2. Where available, HLA class I and class II types were taken from metadata supplied by the sample provider and were not determined by assay-based typing. The prospective study material was composed of cDNA or gDNA derived from T cells, B-cell-depleted T cells, or PBMCs.

The full study reports these points: The amount of clinical and demographic metadata varied by source and participant and was provided uncurated.

Each collaborating institution followed its own protocols to collect whole blood in K2EDTA tubes. For TCRbeta analysis, collaborators shipped samples as frozen whole blood, isolated PBMCs, or DNA extracted from either of those sample types. From the cysteine through the phenylalanine, the CDR3 covers 16 amino acids. Only the CDR3 DNA stays, 48 bases, in frame from base 1. CDR1 is given as MGHDK and CDR2 as SYGVNS, both from the germline V gene. The germline V and J ends show losses of 6 bases and 0 bases respectively, and no gene match explains 5 bases of the junction. As regards this clone: Its specific antigen is unknown. Base qualities are not provided; no much larger clone lies one nucleotide away.

The immunoSEQ Assay, a bias-controlled multiplex PCR, was used to amplify TCRbeta CDR3 regions from genomic DNA. The original methods were these. The number of nucleated cells in each sample was estimated by amplification of reference gene primers within the assay. To quantify the absolute abundance of each unique TCRbeta CDR3 rearrangement, sequence reads were collapsed and filtered. For each sample, productive Simpson clonality was calculated as the square root of Simpson's diversity index over productive rearrangements. TCRdb's version of the immuneACCESS table is confined to in-frame rearrangements and falls short of the full clone set. An unresolved V gene accounts for under half of the shortfall where checked; the remainder is of unknown origin. V and J calls and clone size are given by that table; D and trimming were obtained from the DNA. Recorded for this sample are more than 150,000 clones; approximately 88% of them occurred a single time. The ten largest make up less than 15% of the sample.

The chain uses TRBV25-1 and TRBJ2-1, and TRBD2 matches 10 of the central bases. This TCR was recovered from a man aged 18 to 29 with active or convalescent COVID-19. Sample: peripheral blood. The CDR3 has the sequence CASSDRTSGSYNEQFF. At the DNA level, the sequence is TGTGCCAGCAGCGACCGGACTAGCGGCTCCTACAATGAGCAGTTCTTC.